This T cell receptor (beta chain) was profiled in a study of blood T cell repertoires in COVID-19. Study summary: The United States, Italy and Spain provided the acute and convalescent COVID-19 samples.

TCRdb's copy holds only in-frame clones and misses some; the assay was immunoSEQ multiplex PCR. In the table there are approximately 190,000 clones, approximately 91% of which are singletons. This CDR3 comprises 14 residues. With 6 bases removed from V and 5 bases from J, the gap between germline ends came to 17 bases. CDR1 is SGHTS and CDR2 is YDEGEE in the germline V gene. The material sequenced was peripheral blood. V usage is TRBV5-8 and J usage is TRBJ1-1, with no clear D. The sequence was obtained from a middle-aged woman who had recovered from COVID-19. The CDR3 sequence: CASNLKQDTTEAFF. Written as DNA, the CDR3 is TGTGCCAGCAATCTAAAGCAGGATACTACTGAAGCTTTCTTT.